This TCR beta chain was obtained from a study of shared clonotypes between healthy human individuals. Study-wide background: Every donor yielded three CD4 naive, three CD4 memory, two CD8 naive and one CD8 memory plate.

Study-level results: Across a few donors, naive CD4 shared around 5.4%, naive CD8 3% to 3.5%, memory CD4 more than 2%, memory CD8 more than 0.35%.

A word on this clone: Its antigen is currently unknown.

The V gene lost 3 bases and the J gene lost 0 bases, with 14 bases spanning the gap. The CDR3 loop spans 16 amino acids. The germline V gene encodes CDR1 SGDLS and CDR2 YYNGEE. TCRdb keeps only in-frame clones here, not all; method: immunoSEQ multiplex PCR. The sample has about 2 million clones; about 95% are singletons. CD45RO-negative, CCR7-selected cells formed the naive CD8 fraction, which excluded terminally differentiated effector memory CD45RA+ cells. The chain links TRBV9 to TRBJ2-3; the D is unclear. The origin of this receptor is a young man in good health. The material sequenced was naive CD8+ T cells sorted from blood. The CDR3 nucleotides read TGTGCCAGCAGCGGGACCAAAGGGCCTAGCACAGATACGCAGTATTTT. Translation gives CASSGTKGPSTDTQYF. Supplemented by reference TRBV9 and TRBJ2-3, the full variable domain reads DSGVTQTPKHLITATGQRVTLRCSPRSGDLSVYWYQQSLDQGLQFLIQYYNGEERAKGNILERFSAQQFPDLHSELNLSSLELGDSALYFCASSGTKGPSTDTQYFGPGTRLTVL.